The TCR beta chain under discussion was sequenced for a study of memory CD4+ T cells and cytomegalovirus serostatus (dated by TCRdb to between 2019 and 2020). About the full investigation: The 33 healthy Belgian adults in the cohort included 9 who were CMV seropositive and approximately 25 who were CMV seronegative. The study sequenced CD4+ memory TCRbeta repertoires of a Belgian cohort with known cytomegalovirus serostatus to replicate a published TCR-based CMV serostatus classifier.

A FACSAria II was used to sort memory CD4+ T cells, defined as single viable CD3+CD4+CD8-CD45RO+ cells. CMV serostatus was determined using a Roche Elecsys assay that detects serum IgG against CMV pp150, pp28, p38 and p52. After thawing, total CD4+ T cells were enriched by positive selection with CD4 magnetic microbeads. The samples came from a different study that was designed specifically to examine the CD4+ T cell memory repertoire. Peripheral blood mononuclear cells were isolated and cryopreserved according to standard operating procedures, and serum was kept at -80 degrees C. Staining used CD3-PerCP (BW264/56), CD4-APC (RPA-T4), CD45RO-PE (UCHT1) and CD8-Pacific Orange (3B5) antibodies, with Sytox blue excluding non-viable cells. The paper's findings and limits, for the study overall: The original-framework classifier achieved a median bootstrapped AUC of almost 0.97 with a 95% CI of 0.76-1.00 on the Belgian cohort. The results were interpreted as suggesting that the CMV-associated TCR signature is largely present in the CD4+ memory repertoire. Only CD4+CD45RO+ memory cells were sequenced, unlike the original study, which covered naive and memory CD4+ and CD8+ populations. Among the 150 to 200 previously reported CMV-associated TCRbeta sequences, 67 showed up in the CD4+ memory repertoires, with each one found in between one and five individuals. CMV serostatus prediction reached a median bootstrapped AUC of roughly 0.95 with the original framework and approximately 0.92 with a US-trained random forest.

Concerning this clone: No cognate antigen has been identified for it. No per-base quality is available; no much larger clone lies one base away.

Genomic DNA was extracted from sorted cells with the Quick-DNA Microprep Kit. TCRbeta DNA was amplified with the immunoSEQ hsTCRbeta kit following the manufacturer's protocol. An Illumina MiSeq instrument was used to sequence the TCRbeta libraries. In the authors' own workflow: After out-of-frame sequences were removed, 2,204,828 distinct TCRbeta sequences remained, averaging about 67,000 per individual. Two values were used to score each individual: the count of some 150 previously reported CMV-associated TCRbeta sequences and the total count of productive distinct TCRbeta sequences. A beta-binomial model was reimplemented in Python, and scikit-learn random forests with default parameters were trained on data from the US cohort. Classifier performance on the Belgian cohort was summarized as median AUC with percentile confidence intervals calculated over 10,000 bootstrap iterations. The table comes from immuneACCESS by way of TCRdb, which keeps in-frame sequences with V and J called. Part of the clones is missing from these tables; in studies checked, under half for an unresolved V gene and the rest for unknown reasons. The DNA gave D and trimming, while V, J and clone size come from that table. This sample is represented by over 65,000 clones; around four fifths of them were singletons. 2.6% of the sample goes to the ten largest clones.

Here V drops 7 bases and J drops 4 bases, and the junction holds 9 bases not matched to any gene. CDR1 and CDR2 (LNHDA, SQIVND) derive from the germline V gene (reference sequence). The CDR3 sequence holds 15 residues, the cysteine and phenylalanine included. The kept DNA is CDR3 alone, 45 bases in frame from the first base. The chain is assembled from TRBV19 and TRBJ1-4; TRBD1 aligns with 7 central bases. The sample consisted of memory CD4+ T cells from blood. The receptor was derived from an adult in good health and CMV-seropositive. The sequence in DNA is TGTGCCAGTAAAGGTCGACAGGGCGATAATGAAAAACTGTTTTTT. It is translated as CASKGRQGDNEKLFF.